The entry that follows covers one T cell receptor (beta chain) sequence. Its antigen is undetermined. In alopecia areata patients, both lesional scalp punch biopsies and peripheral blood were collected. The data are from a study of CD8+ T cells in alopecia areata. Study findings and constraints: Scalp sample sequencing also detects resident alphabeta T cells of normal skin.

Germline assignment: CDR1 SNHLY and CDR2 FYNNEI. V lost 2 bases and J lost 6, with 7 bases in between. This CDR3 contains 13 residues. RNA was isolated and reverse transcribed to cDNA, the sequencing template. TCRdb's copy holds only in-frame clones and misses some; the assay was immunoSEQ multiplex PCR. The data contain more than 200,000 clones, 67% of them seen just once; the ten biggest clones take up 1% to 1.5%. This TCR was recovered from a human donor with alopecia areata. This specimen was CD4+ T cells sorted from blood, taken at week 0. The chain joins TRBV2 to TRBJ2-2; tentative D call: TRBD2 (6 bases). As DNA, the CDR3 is TGTGCCAGCAGTGAAAGCGGGTCCGGGGAGCTGTTTTTT. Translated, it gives CASSESGSGELFF.